The present TCR beta chain was sequenced within a study of blood T cell repertoires in COVID-19. Looking at the study overall: T cells, B-cell-depleted T cells, or PBMCs provided the cDNA or gDNA that served as material.

Researchers sorted participants into cohorts using their self-reported clinical history. What the recovered Cohort 3 donors had was two negative PCRs, clearance, or symptom resolution. The CDR3 covers 15 residues. Germline-derived CDR1 and CDR2 are LNHDA and SQIVND (reference sequence). Trimming at V came to 5 bases and at J to 5 bases, leaving 10 bases not matched to a gene. The authors' processing: Scientists estimated how many nucleated cells there were by amplifying reference gene primers. The protocol was immunoSEQ multiplex PCR, while the TCRdb copy is restricted to in-frame clones and leaves out a portion. D and trimming come from the DNA, and the V and J calls and clone size come from that table. The sample consists of 210,000 or so clones, approximately 80% of them appearing once.

This sequence joins TRBV19 and TRBJ2-5, with 8 positions matching TRBD2. This receptor was obtained from a man between 60 and 70 years old who had recovered from COVID-19. The sample comprised PBMCs or T cells enriched from blood (not recorded which). CDR3 amino acids: CASSPNGGARETQYF. The CDR3 DNA sequence: TGTGCCAGTAGTCCGAACGGGGGGGCGAGGGAGACCCAGTACTTC.